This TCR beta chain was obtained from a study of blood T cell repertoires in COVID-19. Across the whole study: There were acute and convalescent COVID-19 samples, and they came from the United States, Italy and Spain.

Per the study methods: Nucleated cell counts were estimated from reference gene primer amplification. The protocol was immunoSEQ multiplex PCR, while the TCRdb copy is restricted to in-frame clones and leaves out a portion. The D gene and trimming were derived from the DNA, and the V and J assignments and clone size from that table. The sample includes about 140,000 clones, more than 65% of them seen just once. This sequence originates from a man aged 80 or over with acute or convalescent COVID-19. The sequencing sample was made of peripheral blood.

The CDR3 bases are TGTGCCAGCAGCCCGGACAGGGGGCAGGAAAAACTGTTTTTT. Translation gives CASSPDRGQEKLFF. The chain employs TRBV7-2 and TRBJ1-4; TRBD1 aligns across 11 bases. Germline CDR1 SGHTA, CDR2 FQGNSA. V was clipped by 5 bases and J by 8 bases; unmatched bases: 4. The CDR3 sequence is 14 residues long.